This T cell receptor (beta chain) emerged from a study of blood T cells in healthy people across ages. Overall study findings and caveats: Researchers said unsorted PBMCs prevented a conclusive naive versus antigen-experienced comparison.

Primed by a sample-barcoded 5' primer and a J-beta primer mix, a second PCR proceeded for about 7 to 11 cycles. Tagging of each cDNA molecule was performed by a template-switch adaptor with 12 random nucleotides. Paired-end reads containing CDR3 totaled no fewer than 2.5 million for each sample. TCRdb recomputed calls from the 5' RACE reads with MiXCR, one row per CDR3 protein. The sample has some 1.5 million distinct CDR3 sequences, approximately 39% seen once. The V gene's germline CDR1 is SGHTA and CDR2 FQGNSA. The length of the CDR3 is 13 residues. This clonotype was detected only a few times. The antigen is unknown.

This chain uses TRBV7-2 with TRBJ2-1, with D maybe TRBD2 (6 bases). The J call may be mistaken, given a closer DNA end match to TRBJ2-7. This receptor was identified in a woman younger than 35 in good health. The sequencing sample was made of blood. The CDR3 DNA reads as TGTGCCAGCAGACGGGACTTTTACAATGAGCAGTACTTC. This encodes CASRRDFYNEQYF.